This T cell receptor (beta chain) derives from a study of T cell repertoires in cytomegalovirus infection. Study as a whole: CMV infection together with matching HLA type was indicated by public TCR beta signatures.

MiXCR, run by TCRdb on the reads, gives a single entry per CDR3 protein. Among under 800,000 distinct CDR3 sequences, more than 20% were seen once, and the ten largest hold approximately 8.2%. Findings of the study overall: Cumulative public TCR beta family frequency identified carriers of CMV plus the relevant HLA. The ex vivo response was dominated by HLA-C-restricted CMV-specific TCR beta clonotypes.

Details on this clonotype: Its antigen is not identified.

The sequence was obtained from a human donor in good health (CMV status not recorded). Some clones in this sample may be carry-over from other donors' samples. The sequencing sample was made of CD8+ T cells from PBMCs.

The CDR3 spells CASRGGGGAYNEQFF. CDR3 nucleotide sequence: TGTGCCAGTAGGGGGGGCGGGGGGGCCTACAATGAGCAGTTCTTC. The rearrangement uses TRBV19 and TRBJ2-1; 9 nucleotides align to TRBD2. J was trimmed by 2 bases and V by 6 bases; bases with no gene match: 5. CDR3 length equals 15 residues. The germline CDR1 and CDR2 sequences are LNHDA and SQIVND (reference sequence).